Shown below are 18 T cell receptor beta chains from a single sample sequenced in a study of T cells in localized non-small cell lung cancer. The assay was immunoSEQ multiplex PCR, and TCRdb's table has in-frame clones only and misses some. Altogether 20,000 to 30,000 clones are present, roughly 80% being singletons, with the ten largest covering around a tenth. The source material was peripheral blood, sampled before any cancer treatment. These receptors came from a man aged 35 to 69 with stage III squamous cell lung carcinoma.

J is TRBJ2-3 and V is TRBV7-3, with 9 bases fitting TRBD2. There are 15 residues in the CDR3. J was trimmed by 6 bases and V by 1 base; bases with no gene match: 5. Germline V gives CDR1 SGHTA, CDR2 FQGTGA. As DNA, the CDR3 is TGTGCCAGCAGCTTAAGCCTAGCGGGGTGGGATACGCAGTATTTT. The encoded protein is CASSLSLAGWDTQYF.

The chain employs TRBV28 and TRBJ2-5, with 7 bases fitting TRBD1. Germline CDR1 and CDR2: MDHEN and SYDVKM. The CDR3 is 11 residues long. V dropped 3 bases and J dropped 14; count of bases not matched to a gene: 6. CDR3 loop: CASSFRDRAYF. CDR3 bases: TGTGCCAGCAGTTTCCGCGACAGGGCCTACTTC.

The V gene is TRBV5-5, the J gene TRBJ1-5; D gene ambiguous. This CDR3 is 12 amino acids long. The V end was cut by 0 bases, the J end by 5 bases, with 3 bases between. The germline V gene has CDR1 SGHKS and CDR2 YYEKEE (reference sequence). The chain's CDR3 is CASSLVDQPQHF. The CDR3 DNA reads TGTGCCAGCAGCTTGGTTGATCAGCCCCAGCATTTT.

The V gene is TRBV14, the J gene TRBJ2-7; 9 bases are shared with TRBD1. CDR3 size: 15 residues. Germline trimming cut 5 bases from V and 3 bases from J; bases unmatched to any gene: 8. Germline V gives CDR1 SGHDN, CDR2 FVKESK. The CDR3 nucleotides read TGTGCCAGCAGCTCGGGACAGGGTCGGGACTACGAGCAGTACTTC. This gives the protein CASSSGQGRDYEQYF.

The chain employs TRBV4-1 and TRBJ2-1; 11 bases match TRBD1. CDR3 size: 16 residues. The V gene's germline CDR1 is MGHRA and CDR2 YSYEKL. V was pared by 5 bases and J by 7 bases, with 10 bases of the junction left unmatched. In DNA, the CDR3 is TGCGCCAGCAGCACGAGCGGACAGGGGGCCCTAAATGAGCAGTTCTTC. It is translated as CASSTSGQGALNEQFF.

The V gene is TRBV18, the J gene TRBJ2-4; no reliable D call. Trimming left V 0 bases short and J 1 base short, with 7 bases between. The V gene's germline CDR1 is KGHSH and CDR2 LQKENI. This CDR3 has 15 residues. The CDR3 sequence: CASSPPGIAKNIQYF. The CDR3 DNA reads as TGTGCCAGCTCACCACCGGGTATCGCCAAAAACATTCAGTACTTC.

V gene TRBV7-9 combines with J gene TRBJ2-5; no firm D call. The CDR3 spans 14 residues. Germline V gene data show CDR1 as SEHNR and CDR2 as FQNEAQ (reference sequence). V was trimmed by 1 base and J by 1 base, leaving 7 bases between them. CDR3 protein: CASSLVGPQETQYF. The CDR3 nucleotides read TGTGCCAGCAGCTTAGTCGGGCCCCAAGAGACCCAGTACTTC.

CDR3 sequence: CASSLVGGASYEQYF. CDR3 in DNA: TGTGCCAGCAGCTTAGTCGGGGGCGCCTCCTACGAGCAGTACTTC. The genes are TRBV7-9 and TRBJ2-7; the D gene could be TRBD1 or TRBD2 (6 bases each). The V end lost 1 base, the J end lost 0 bases, and 10 bases lay between the germline ends. The CDR3 contains 15 residues. Germline CDR1 and CDR2: SEHNR and FQNEAQ (reference sequence).

Only a few counts were recorded for this clone. This chain uses TRBV6-4 with TRBJ1-2; D ambiguous. Per the germline V gene, CDR1 is MRHNA and CDR2 is SNTAGT. V was trimmed by 6 bases and J by 8 bases, leaving 19 bases between them. The CDR3 contains 14 residues. In nucleotides, the CDR3 is TGTGCCAGCAGGGCAGTGTCATCTGCTGGGGGCTACACCTTC. Amino acid sequence: CASRAVSSAGGYTF.

V is TRBV9 and J is TRBJ1-1; D not resolved. Germline CDR1 SGDLS, CDR2 YYNGEE. This CDR3 region has 14 residues. Trimming removed 3 bases at V and 1 base at J, with 10 bases between. The CDR3 DNA reads TGTGCCAGCAGCGGCCCCTTAGGGAACACTGAAGCTTTCTTT. Its protein is CASSGPLGNTEAFF.

The chain couples TRBV9 to TRBJ2-1, with 11 bases aligning to TRBD2. V was clipped by 3 bases and J by 6 bases; unmatched bases: 8. This CDR3 is 16 amino acids long. The V gene's germline CDR1 is SGDLS and CDR2 YYNGEE. The CDR3 sequence: CASSGSSGRYPNEQFF. The CDR3 DNA reads TGTGCCAGCAGCGGTTCTAGCGGGAGGTATCCCAATGAGCAGTTCTTC.

There are a few counts of this clone. The chain combines TRBV10-1 with TRBJ2-2; D is perhaps TRBD1 or TRBD2 (5 bases each). Germline values: CDR1 WNHNN, CDR2 SYGVQD (reference sequence). Trimming left V 5 bases short and J 6 bases short, with 13 bases between. The CDR3 spans 14 residues. For the CDR3, the DNA is TGCGCCAGCAGTTGGGGGATCGAGTCCGGGGAGCTGTTTTTT. Translation gives CASSWGIESGELFF.

The chain recombines TRBV5-8 with TRBJ1-2; 7 nucleotides match TRBD1. The CDR3 is 15 residues long. Germline loops: CDR1 SGHTS, CDR2 YDEGEE. Trimming took 0 bases from V and 12 from J; bases not matched to a gene: 14. The DNA for the CDR3 is TGTGCCAGCAGCTTGGAGAGGAGGTGGGACAGATGGAACACCTTC. It is translated as CASSLERRWDRWNTF.

The rearrangement joins TRBV5-1 to TRBJ2-7; D is perhaps TRBD1 or TRBD2 (5 bases each). Trimming cost V 6 bases and J 3 bases, with 19 bases left between them. The CDR3 extends over 15 amino acids. Germline CDR1 SGHRS, CDR2 YFSETQ. The CDR3 reads CASNDVGTENYEQYF. The DNA of the CDR3 is TGCGCCAGCAACGACGTTGGGACGGAGAACTACGAGCAGTACTTC.

The chain is built from TRBV4-1 and TRBJ2-7; the D is unclear. With 4 bases removed from V and 0 bases from J, the gap between germline ends came to 10 bases. CDR1 MGHRA and CDR2 YSYEKL come from the germline V gene. The CDR3 has 14 residues. CDR3 amino acids: CASSPIGNSYEQYV. CDR3 bases: TGCGCCAGCAGCCCCATCGGAAACTCCTACGAGCAGTACGTC.

The chain employs TRBV28 and TRBJ1-1; D is possibly TRBD1 (6 bases). V was cut by 3 bases and J by 7 bases, with 12 bases left in between. Germline values: CDR1 MDHEN, CDR2 SYDVKM. This CDR3 has 13 residues. CDR3 protein: CASSLGGHNEAFF. The CDR3 DNA reads as TGTGCCAGCAGTTTGGGGGGGCACAATGAAGCTTTCTTT.

The chain couples TRBV9 to TRBJ2-5; D is possibly TRBD1 or TRBD2 (5 bases each). Germline loops: CDR1 SGDLS, CDR2 YYNGEE. The V end lost 0 bases, the J end lost 4 bases, and 13 bases lay between the germline ends. The CDR3 contains 15 residues. The CDR3 region is CASSVDGTALETQYF. In DNA form, the CDR3 reads TGTGCCAGCAGCGTAGACGGGACCGCACTAGAGACCCAGTACTTC.

As DNA, the CDR3 is TGTGCCAGTAGTATAGGGGACAGTGCTTATGGCTACACCTTC. The encoded protein is CASSIGDSAYGYTF. The V and J genes are TRBV19 and TRBJ1-2; 7 bases line up with TRBD1. CDR1 and CDR2 (germline): LNHDA, SQIVND (reference sequence). Losses at the gene ends were 1 base for V and 5 bases for J; bases not matched to a gene: 4. This CDR3 is built from 14 residues. Variable domain in full (rest from reference TRBV19 and TRBJ1-2): DGGITQSPKYLFRKEGQNVTLSCEQNLNHDAMYWYRQDPGQGLRLIYYSQIVNDFQKGDIAEGYSVSREKKESFPLTVTSAQKNPTAFYLCASSIGDSAYGYTFGSGTRLTVV.